What follows are 30 T cell receptor beta chains derived from one specimen sequenced in a study of blood T cell repertoires in COVID-19 (TCRdb year 2020). The library was built by means of the immunoSEQ multiplex PCR assay. In its TCRdb copy, this immuneACCESS table keeps in-frame sequences only and misses some clones. Where compared with another copy, unresolved V genes explain less than half of these, and the others have no known cause. This sample gives about 250,000 clones in total; around 84% of them show up just once. The top ten clonotypes cover about 1.5% of the sample. The sample comprised peripheral blood. All receptors derive from a woman aged 40 to 50 who had recovered from COVID-19.

This chain connects TRBV5-1 to TRBJ1-5; D gene ambiguous. V was clipped by 1 base and J by 7 bases, with 15 bases between them. The length of the CDR3 is 15 residues. The germline gives CDR1 SGHRS, CDR2 YFSETQ. CDR3 nucleotide sequence: TGCGCCAGCAGCTTGTCGGATTCGCGCGGGCAGCCCCAGCATTTT. Amino acid sequence: CASSLSDSRGQPQHF.

A word on this clone: One end of the junction does not line up with germline, which may come from a read error. The chain has TRBV7-2 and TRBJ2-5; TRBD2 is a possible D gene (6 bases). This CDR3 comprises 13 residues. Germline V gene sequence: CDR1 SGHTA, CDR2 FQGNSA. CDR3 region: CASSLATGEAQYF. The CDR3 DNA is TGTGCCAGCAGCCTCGCAACGGGAGAGGCCCAGTACTTC.

The chain couples TRBV28 to TRBJ1-1; 10 bases map to TRBD1. Germline CDR1 is MDHEN and CDR2 is SYDVKM. With 3 bases clipped from V and 6 bases from J, the junction kept 10 bases outside the gene matches. The CDR3 is 16 residues long. The CDR3 DNA sequence: TGTGCCAGCAGTTTTCGACCGGGACAGGGGACGTCTGAAGCTTTCTTT. Translating gives CASSFRPGQGTSEAFF.

This chain joins TRBV18 and TRBJ2-1, with 11 bases fitting TRBD1. After removal of 3 bases from V and 6 bases from J, the junction contained 10 bases not matched to a gene. CDR3 length: 17 amino acids. CDR1 is KGHSH, CDR2 LQKENI, per germline. As DNA, the CDR3 is TGTGCCAGCTCACCCCAACAAGCCGGGACAGGGGGCAATGAGCAGTTCTTC. Translation gives CASSPQQAGTGGNEQFF.

The gene calls are TRBV6-4 and TRBJ2-3, with D possibly being TRBD1 (6 bases). This CDR3 has 15 residues. CDR1 MRHNA and CDR2 SNTAGT come from the germline V gene. The V end was cut by 4 bases, the J end by 3 bases, with 14 bases between. The CDR3 sequence: CASSAGDTGTDTQYF. For the CDR3, the DNA is TGTGCCAGCAGTGCTGGAGACACAGGGACAGATACGCAGTATTTT.

The chain is built from TRBV30 and TRBJ1-1, with D perhaps matching TRBD1 (5 bases). The V and J ends lost 5 bases and 1 base respectively, with 5 bases between them. The V gene's germline CDR1 is GTSNPN and CDR2 SVGIG (reference sequence). There are 11 residues in the CDR3. The CDR3 nucleotides are TGTGCCTGGGGGGCGAACACTGAAGCTTTCTTT. Translation: CAWGANTEAFF.

The chain links TRBV2 to TRBJ1-1; 8 bases are a match to TRBD1. V was clipped by 6 bases and J by 3 bases; unmatched bases: 12. CDR1 and CDR2 (germline): SNHLY, FYNNEI. This CDR3 has 16 residues. Here the CDR3 reads CASSEWDRSSYTEAFF. In nucleotides, the CDR3 is TGTGCCAGCAGCGAATGGGACAGGTCATCCTACACTGAAGCTTTCTTT. The whole variable domain, remainder taken from reference TRBV2 and TRBJ1-1, is EPEVTQTPSHQVTQMGQEVILRCVPISNHLYFYWYRQILGQKVEFLVSFYNNEISEKSEIFDDQFSVERPDGSNFTLKIRSTKLEDSAMYFCASSEWDRSSYTEAFFGQGTRLTVV.

The rearrangement joins TRBV5-1 to TRBJ2-3; 9 bases map to TRBD2. Germline values: CDR1 SGHRS, CDR2 YFSETQ. The CDR3 is 15 residues long. The V segment lost 2 bases and the J segment 5 bases; nucleotides outside the gene matches: 6. The CDR3 nucleotides are TGCGCCAGCAGCTTCGGTAGTAGCGGGGGAGATACGCAGTATTTT. This gives the protein CASSFGSSGGDTQYF.

The genes are TRBV15 and TRBJ1-1; TRBD1 matches at 8 bases. The germline V gene has CDR1 LNHNV and CDR2 YYDKDF (reference sequence). The junction had 9 bases not matched to a gene; V was cut back by 0 bases and J by 6 bases. The length of the CDR3 is 16 residues. DNA of the CDR3: TGTGCCACCAGCAGAGATCGGACAGGGATCAATTCTGAAGCTTTCTTT. The encoded protein is CATSRDRTGINSEAFF.

This sequence joins TRBV10-3 and TRBJ1-5; 9 bases agree with TRBD1. CDR3 length: 15 amino acids. Germline V gene data show CDR1 as ENHRY and CDR2 as SYGVKD. V dropped 2 bases and J dropped 6; count of bases not matched to a gene: 5. CDR3 nucleotides: TGTGCCATCAGTGAGGGGACAGGGAGGAGTCAGCCCCAGCATTTT. Protein: CAISEGTGRSQPQHF.

This clone was found once. V is TRBV7-9 and J is TRBJ2-5; D uncertain. From germline, CDR1 is SEHNR and CDR2 FQNEAQ (reference sequence). The CDR3 is made up of 17 amino acids. V gave up 2 bases and J gave up 5 bases, with 21 bases separating them. The DNA of the CDR3 is TGTGCCAGCAGCTTATTGTTCCGGTCCGCCTTCCGGGAGACCCAGTACTTC. Amino acid sequence: CASSLLFRSAFRETQYF.

The V and J genes are TRBV19 and TRBJ1-1, with TRBD1 matching over 9 bases. Unmatched junction bases numbered 2, after V lost 3 bases and J lost 3 bases. The CDR3 sequence is 14 residues long. The germline gives CDR1 LNHDA, CDR2 SQIVND (reference sequence). CDR3 sequence reads: CASSMDRGDTEAFF. CDR3 DNA: TGTGCCAGTAGTATGGACAGGGGAGACACTGAAGCTTTCTTT.

In this sample, this clone turned up once. The chain couples TRBV30 to TRBJ1-2; 8 bases map to TRBD1. In germline, CDR1 is GTSNPN, CDR2 SVGIG (reference sequence). The CDR3 length is 12 residues. V was pared by 8 bases and J by 4 bases, with 6 bases of the junction left unmatched. The DNA for the CDR3 is TGTGCCGCTGACAGGGGTGGCTATGGCTACACCTTC. Its protein is CAADRGGYGYTF.

The chain recombines TRBV5-4 with TRBJ2-3; no reliable D call. Germline lookup yields CDR1 SGHNT and CDR2 YYREEE (reference sequence). The ends were cut back, 1 base at V and 2 bases at J, with 5 bases in the middle. The CDR3 is 13 residues long. The CDR3 protein is CASSLRHTDTQYF. The CDR3 nucleotides are TGTGCCAGCAGCTTGAGACACACAGATACGCAGTATTTT.

The chain couples TRBV2 to TRBJ1-2, with 10 bases lining up with TRBD1. Germline V gene data show CDR1 as SNHLY and CDR2 as FYNNEI. The CDR3 spans 17 residues. V was clipped by 6 bases and J by 8 bases; unmatched bases: 18. The CDR3 DNA follows: TGTGCCAGCAGAGAGGTCGGGACAGGGGCACTTGCGGAGGGCTACACCTTC. Encoded protein: CASREVGTGALAEGYTF. The full variable domain, in which reference TRBV2 and TRBJ1-2 provide the parts outside the CDR3, is EPEVTQTPSHQVTQMGQEVILRCVPISNHLYFYWYRQILGQKVEFLVSFYNNEISEKSEIFDDQFSVERPDGSNFTLKIRSTKLEDSAMYFCASREVGTGALAEGYTFGSGTRLTVV.

V and J are TRBV5-1 and TRBJ1-1, with 9 bases lining up with TRBD1. The CDR3 consists of 15 residues. Per the germline V gene, CDR1 is SGHRS and CDR2 is YFSETQ. With 4 bases clipped from V and 1 base from J, the junction kept 5 bases outside the gene matches. Here the CDR3 DNA reads TGCGCCAGCAGCCAGACAGGGGGGACGAACACTGAAGCTTTCTTT. This translates into CASSQTGGTNTEAFF. The complete variable domain, with remaining parts taken from reference TRBV5-1 and TRBJ1-1, reads KAGVTQTPRYLIKTRGQQVTLSCSPISGHRSVSWYQQTPGQGLQFLFEYFSETQRNKGNFPGRFSGRQFSNSRSEMNVSTLELGDSALYLCASSQTGGTNTEAFFGQGTRLTVV.

The chain recombines TRBV6-2 or TRBV6-3 with TRBJ2-7; possibly TRBD1 for D (5 bases). The V end was cut by 0 bases, the J end by 6 bases, with 6 bases between. This CDR3 has 12 residues. Germline V gives CDR1 MNHEY, CDR2 SVGEGT. DNA for the CDR3: TGTGCCAGCAGTTACTCAAGGGGCGAGCAGTACTTC. This encodes CASSYSRGEQYF.

The rearrangement uses TRBV24-1 and TRBJ2-2; weak D call: TRBD2 (6 bases). V was clipped by 1 base and J by 13 bases, with 12 bases between them. Per germline, CDR1 KGHDR and CDR2 SFDVKD. The CDR3 spans 13 residues. The CDR3 reads CATSDFRREGLFF. Written as DNA, the CDR3 is TGTGCCACCAGTGATTTTCGGAGGGAAGGGCTGTTTTTT.

The J gene is TRBJ1-1, the V gene TRBV7-2, with D hard to call. The CDR3 has 13 residues. With 3 bases removed from V and 7 bases from J, the gap between germline ends came to 12 bases. Germline-derived CDR1 and CDR2 are SGHTA and FQGNSA. This chain's CDR3 is CASSLGKRDEAFF. The DNA of the CDR3 is TGTGCCAGCAGCTTGGGCAAACGAGATGAAGCTTTCTTT. The whole variable domain, remainder taken from reference TRBV7-2 and TRBJ1-1, is GAGVSQSPSNKVTEKGKDVELRCDPISGHTALYWYRQSLGQGLEFLIYFQGNSAPDKSGLPSDRFSAERTGGSVSTLTIQRTQQEDSAVYLCASSLGKRDEAFFGQGTRLTVV.

The chain employs TRBV11-2 and TRBJ2-7, with TRBD1 as a possible D gene (6 bases). The CDR3 spans 15 residues. Looked up from germline, CDR1 is SGHAT and CDR2 is FQNNGV. Trimming removed 5 bases from V and 4 bases from J, with 18 bases in between. The CDR3 sequence is CASSVGGHSLYEQYF. The CDR3 coding sequence is TGTGCCAGCAGCGTAGGGGGACATAGCCTGTACGAGCAGTACTTC.

The genes are TRBV28 and TRBJ2-7, with D maybe TRBD1 (6 bases). CDR1 is MDHEN and CDR2 is SYDVKM in the germline V gene. The length of the CDR3 is 15 residues. V was pared by 5 bases and J by 3 bases, with 17 bases between. CDR3 in DNA: TGTGCCAGCAGTCCTTCGCCCGGACAGAACTACGAGCAGTACTTC. Its protein is CASSPSPGQNYEQYF.

This chain connects TRBV9 to TRBJ2-5, with TRBD1 matching 12 bases. CDR3 length: 15 residues. V gave up 5 bases and J gave up 6 bases; unmatched junction bases: 8. Germline V CDR1 and CDR2: SGDLS, YYNGEE. CDR3 bases: TGTGCCAGCAGACCCGGGACAGGGGGCGGGCAGACCCAGTACTTC. It specifies CASRPGTGGGQTQYF. Complete variable domain (other parts from reference TRBV9 and TRBJ2-5): DSGVTQTPKHLITATGQRVTLRCSPRSGDLSVYWYQQSLDQGLQFLIQYYNGEERAKGNILERFSAQQFPDLHSELNLSSLELGDSALYFCASRPGTGGGQTQYFGPGTRLLVL.

This clone was observed a handful of times. V usage is TRBV6-2 or TRBV6-3 and J usage is TRBJ1-1; 9 bases are a match to TRBD1. With V trimmed by 2 bases and J by 0 bases, 10 bases remained unmatched. The germline CDR1 and CDR2 sequences are MNHEY and SVGEGT. The CDR3 is 18 residues long. This CDR3 is CASSYHRDRDAMNTEAFF. DNA of the CDR3: TGTGCCAGCAGTTACCACCGGGACAGGGATGCCATGAACACTGAAGCTTTCTTT.

The chain links TRBV6-5 to TRBJ1-2; 9 bases agree with TRBD1. Germline CDR1 and CDR2: MNHEY and SVGAGI. The CDR3 is made up of 13 amino acids. The V gene end was trimmed by 8 bases and the J gene end by 2 bases; junction bases not matched to a gene: 3. CDR3 sequence (DNA): TGTGCCAGCGGGACAGGGAAAAACTATGGCTACACCTTC. Translating gives CASGTGKNYGYTF.

The V gene is TRBV7-9, the J gene TRBJ1-4; tentative D call: TRBD1 (5 bases). Germline assignment: CDR1 SEHNR and CDR2 FQNEAQ (reference sequence). V lost 5 bases, J lost 8 bases, and 9 bases lay in between. CDR3 length: 12 residues. The CDR3: CASSGNREKLFF. The DNA for the CDR3 is TGTGCCAGCAGCGGGAACAGGGAAAAACTGTTTTTT.

This chain joins TRBV10-3 and TRBJ2-7; TRBD2 agrees at 7 bases. CDR1 and CDR2 (germline): ENHRY, SYGVKD. This CDR3 has 15 residues. Unmatched junction bases numbered 12, after V lost 5 bases and J lost 5 bases. The CDR3: CAISPWGEGEHEQYF. The CDR3 nucleotides are TGTGCCATCAGTCCCTGGGGGGAGGGCGAACACGAGCAGTACTTC.

The chain recombines TRBV6-5 with TRBJ2-7, with D possibly being TRBD1 (5 bases). The CDR3 runs 12 residues. Germline-derived CDR1 and CDR2 are MNHEY and SVGAGI. Trimming removed 5 bases at V and 6 bases at J, with 11 bases between. The CDR3, as DNA: TGTGCCAGCAGTCTCCAGGGTGCCGAGCAGTACTTC. Translating gives CASSLQGAEQYF.

In DNA form, the CDR3 reads TGTGCCAGCAGCTTGGGATACAGTAGCGCCGGGGAGCTGTTTTTT. This sequence encodes CASSLGYSSAGELFF. J is TRBJ2-2 and V is TRBV5-5; tentative D call: TRBD2 (5 bases). The CDR3 runs to 15 residues. The V gene's germline CDR1 is SGHKS and CDR2 YYEKEE (reference sequence). V lost 0 bases and J lost 6, with 12 bases in between.

This chain connects TRBV7-3 to TRBJ2-1; D unclear. The germline V gene encodes CDR1 SGHTA and CDR2 FQGTGA. The CDR3 runs to 15 residues. With 1 base removed from V and 2 bases from J, the gap between germline ends came to 9 bases. CDR3: CASSLKETAYNEQFF. DNA for the CDR3: TGTGCCAGCAGCTTAAAAGAGACTGCCTACAATGAGCAGTTCTTC.

This chain connects TRBV4-2 to TRBJ1-2, with 9 bases matching TRBD1. J lost 4 bases, V lost 4 bases, and 10 bases had no gene match. The germline V gene has CDR1 LGHNA and CDR2 YNFKEQ. The CDR3 extends over 16 amino acids. The CDR3 reads CASSLNPGQGFYGYTF. CDR3 in DNA: TGTGCCAGCAGCCTAAACCCGGGACAGGGTTTCTATGGCTACACCTTC.